Described below is a single T cell receptor (beta chain) sequence and its context. The CDR3 consists of 14 residues. Trimming cost V 2 bases and J 5 bases; bases outside gene matches: 4. Germline loops: CDR1 MGHRA, CDR2 YSYEKL. The entry originates in a study of shared clonotypes between healthy human individuals. This table comes from immunoSEQ multiplex PCR, and its TCRdb copy is limited to in-frame clones, with some not included. The sample carries 2 million to 2.5 million clones, more than 80% recorded once. The chain recombines TRBV4-1 with TRBJ1-2, with 8 nucleotides matching TRBD1. Sequencing was carried out using naive CD4+ T cells from PBMCs. The subset was: CD45RA+ positively selected. This clonotype was sampled from a man aged 18-30 years in good health. Some clones in this sample may be carry-over from other donors' samples. Here the CDR3 DNA reads TGCGCCAGCAGCCAAAGTACAGGGGGGTATGGCTACACCTTC. Its translation is CASSQSTGGYGYTF.